In its sample, the clone carrying this T cell receptor beta chain was seen many times. Its specificity is unknown. For every donor, a draw yielded about 9.7 milliliters of peripheral blood. Every sample had a minimum of 6.5 million PBMCs isolated. The source of the sample is a study of blood T cells in healthy people across ages. The CDR3 runs to 15 residues. Germline trimming cut 7 bases from V and 3 bases from J; bases unmatched to any gene: 9. Germline V gene data show CDR1 as MNHEY and CDR2 as SVGEGT. Primers used in a second PCR of about 7 to 12 cycles were a sample-barcoded 5' primer and a J-beta primer mix. One entry per CDR3 protein, called by TCRdb with MiXCR from the 5' RACE reads. Altogether around 800,000 distinct CDR3 sequences are present, about 42% being singletons, with the ten largest covering around 21%. Study observations and caveats: The study lacked donor CMV status, which possibly confounded expanded clonotype changes. Naive T cell percentage by flow cytometry tracked strongly with beta diversity.

V gene TRBV6-2 or TRBV6-3 combines with J gene TRBJ2-1; TRBD1 agrees at 7 bases. This TCR derives from a man aged 60 to 75 in good health. Sequenced: blood. CDR3 region: CASKNPGQNYNEQFF. As DNA, the CDR3 is TGTGCCAGCAAGAATCCGGGACAGAACTACAATGAGCAGTTCTTC.